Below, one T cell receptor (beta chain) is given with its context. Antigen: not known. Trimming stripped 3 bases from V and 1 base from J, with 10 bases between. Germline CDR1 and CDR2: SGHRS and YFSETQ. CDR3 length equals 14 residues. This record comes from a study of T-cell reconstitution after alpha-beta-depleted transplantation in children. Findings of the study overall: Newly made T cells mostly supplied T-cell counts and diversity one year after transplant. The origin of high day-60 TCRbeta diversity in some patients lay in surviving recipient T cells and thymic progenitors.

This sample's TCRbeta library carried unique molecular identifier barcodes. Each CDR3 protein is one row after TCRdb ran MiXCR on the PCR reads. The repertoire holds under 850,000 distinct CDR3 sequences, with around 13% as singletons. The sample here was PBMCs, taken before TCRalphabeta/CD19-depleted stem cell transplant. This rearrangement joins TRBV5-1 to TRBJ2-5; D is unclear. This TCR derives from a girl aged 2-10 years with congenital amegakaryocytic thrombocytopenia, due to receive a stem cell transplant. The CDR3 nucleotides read TGCGCCAGCAGCTCTACAGTGACCCAAGAGACCCAGTACTTC. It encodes CASSSTVTQETQYF. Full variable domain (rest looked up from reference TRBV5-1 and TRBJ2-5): KAGVTQTPRYLIKTRGQQVTLSCSPISGHRSVSWYQQTPGQGLQFLFEYFSETQRNKGNFPGRFSGRQFSNSRSEMNVSTLELGDSALYLCASSSTVTQETQYFGPGTRLLVL.